The 20 T cell receptor beta chains presented below share a single source sample, sequenced in a study of blood T cells in healthy people across ages. A second PCR of roughly 7 to 11 cycles used a sample-barcoded 5' primer and a J-beta primer mix. TCRdb analysed the 5' RACE reads with MiXCR anew, one entry per CDR3 protein. The sample carries fewer than 800,000 distinct CDR3 sequences, about 34% recorded once. The sample comprised blood. These receptors were taken from a woman older than 75 in good health.

The genes are TRBV4-1 and TRBJ1-6; D gene ambiguous. Germline V lookup: CDR1 MGHRA, CDR2 YSYEKL. The CDR3 length is 16 residues. Trimming left V 3 bases short and J 0 bases short, with 9 bases between. Written as DNA, the CDR3 is TGCGCCAGCAGCCAGGGCGGCAGCTCCTATAATTCACCCCTCCACTTT. It codes for CASSQGGSSYNSPLHF.

The chain combines TRBV2 with TRBJ2-5; perhaps TRBD2 as D (6 bases). The V gene's germline CDR1 is SNHLY and CDR2 FYNNEI. The CDR3 extends over 13 amino acids. V was shortened by 2 bases and J by 4 bases, with 8 bases between the two germline ends. The CDR3 is CASSERRGETQYF. For the CDR3, the DNA is TGTGCCAGCAGTGAAAGGAGGGGAGAGACCCAGTACTTC.

This clonotype was counted at least ten times. One end of the junction fails to match germline, which may point to a read error. CDR3 DNA: TGTGCCAGCACCTTAAGCTCCTTAGGGACTAGCGGCCACAATGAGCAGTTCTTC. Translation gives CASTLSSLGTSGHNEQFF. This chain joins TRBV7-8 and TRBJ2-1; 11 bases match TRBD2. CDR1 is SGHVS, CDR2 FQNEAQ, per germline. The CDR3 extends over 18 amino acids.

This clonotype was counted at least ten times. The chain couples TRBV2 to TRBJ2-5; D is possibly TRBD1 (6 bases). This CDR3 has 11 residues. From germline, CDR1 is SNHLY and CDR2 FYNNEI. The germline V and J ends were trimmed by 4 bases and 11 bases, with 11 bases remaining between them. The CDR3: CASSGVDRQYF. The CDR3 DNA is TGTGCCAGCAGTGGGGTCGACAGGCAGTACTTC.

This clonotype was seen more than once but under ten times. The junction does not match germline at one end; this may be a read error. The J gene is TRBJ1-2, the V gene TRBV6-5; 8 nucleotides align to TRBD1. The CDR3 is 14 amino acids. Per the germline V gene, CDR1 is MNHEY and CDR2 is SVGAGI. CDR3 bases: TGTGCCGGCAGTAGGGACAGGTCCAACTATGGCTACACCTTC. Translated, it gives CAGSRDRSNYGYTF.

A word on this clonotype: This sequence may be a read error, since a much larger clone differs from it by one base. This chain uses TRBV18 with TRBJ2-7; no clear D gene. Germline loops: CDR1 KGHSH, CDR2 LQKENI. This CDR3 region has 15 residues. Trimming took off 3 bases at V and 3 bases at J, with 15 bases between the two ends. This CDR3 reads CASSPGLVSDYEQYF. DNA of the CDR3: TGTGCCAGCTCACCGGGTTTGGTTAGTGACTACGAGCAGTACTTC.

Worth noting for this clonotype: This may come from a read error, since a much larger clone is one base off. The chain links TRBV6-6 to TRBJ2-5, with 8 nucleotides matching TRBD2. CDR3 length: 16 amino acids. Germline lookup yields CDR1 MNHNY and CDR2 SVGAGI (reference sequence). Written as DNA, the CDR3 is TGTGCCAGCAGAAACGGTTCGGGGGGGATACAAGAGACCCAGCACTTC. This codes for CASRNGSGGIQETQHF.

Regarding this clonotype: A much larger clone lies one base from this, so it may be a read error. CDR3 sequence reads: CATSGPADHEQYF. Written as DNA, the CDR3 is TGTGCCACCAGTGGCCCGGCGGACCACGAGCAGTACTTC. This chain uses TRBV24-1 with TRBJ2-7; D uncertain. The CDR3 length is 13 residues. The germline V gene has CDR1 KGHDR and CDR2 SFDVKD. Trimming removed 5 bases from V and 5 bases from J, with 12 bases in between.

This clonotype was found a few times. The chain joins TRBV6-1 to TRBJ1-3, with TRBD1 identical over 9 bases. CDR1 is MNHNS, CDR2 SASEGT, per germline. Trimming cost V 6 bases and J 9 bases; bases outside gene matches: 9. The CDR3 totals 14 residues. CDR3 coding DNA: TGTGCCAGCAGCGTCCGGGACAGGGAAGCCACCATATATTTT. Translated: CASSVRDREATIYF.

This clonotype was seen more than once but under ten times. V gene TRBV3-1 combines with J gene TRBJ2-5, with TRBD2 as a possible D gene (6 bases). Germline CDR1 LGHDT, CDR2 YNNKEL (reference sequence). Trimming took off 0 bases at V and 5 bases at J, with 10 bases between the two ends. The CDR3 totals 14 residues. Written as DNA, the CDR3 is TGTGCCAGCAGCCAAGACCATGGAGGGGAGACCCAGTACTTC. This encodes CASSQDHGGETQYF.

The chain couples TRBV6-5 to TRBJ1-4; no clear D gene. Germline CDR1 reads MNHEY; CDR2 reads SVGAGI. The CDR3 extends over 15 amino acids. The V and J ends lost 6 bases and 4 bases respectively, with 15 bases between them. DNA of the CDR3: TGTGCCAGCAGACCTGCATCGGGAATTAATGAAAAACTGTTTTTT. Translation gives CASRPASGINEKLFF.

This clonotype was observed many times. The chain carries TRBV28 and TRBJ2-1; 10 bases align to TRBD1. Germline V gene data show CDR1 as MDHEN and CDR2 as SYDVKM. The CDR3 totals 15 residues. V gave up 5 bases and J gave up 3 bases; unmatched junction bases: 4. The CDR3 region is CASSRRTGGYNEQFF. The CDR3 nucleotides are TGTGCCAGCAGTCGAAGGACAGGGGGCTACAATGAGCAGTTCTTC. The whole variable domain, remainder taken from reference TRBV28 and TRBJ2-1, is DVKVTQSSRYLVKRTGEKVFLECVQDMDHENMFWYRQDPGLGLRLIYFSYDVKMKEKGDIPEGYSVSREKKERFSLILESASTNQTSMYLCASSRRTGGYNEQFFGPGTRLTVL.

The chain recombines TRBV5-1 with TRBJ2-7; D might be TRBD1 or TRBD2, each matching 5 bases. V lost 2 bases, J lost 0 bases, and 18 bases lay in between. Germline V gives CDR1 SGHRS, CDR2 YFSETQ. CDR3 length: 17 residues. The CDR3 spells CASSLAPSGAYSYEQYF. The CDR3 bases are TGCGCCAGCAGCTTAGCGCCGTCCGGGGCCTACTCCTACGAGCAGTACTTC.

This clonotype has at least ten counts. The chain couples TRBV7-8 to TRBJ2-5; 10 nucleotides line up with TRBD1. V shed 4 bases, J shed 5 bases, and the junction held 7 bases outside the gene matches. The CDR3 contains 15 residues. The germline V gene encodes CDR1 SGHVS and CDR2 FQNEAQ. The CDR3 here is CASSWGQGSRETQYF. The CDR3 nucleotides are TGTGCCAGCAGCTGGGGACAGGGGTCCCGGGAGACCCAGTACTTC.

This clonotype was counted a single time. A read error may explain this, as a much larger clone is one base away. V gene TRBV28 combines with J gene TRBJ2-7; 7 bases agree with TRBD1. The CDR3 length is 15 residues. CDR1 is MDHEN and CDR2 is SYDVKM in the germline V gene. After removal of 5 bases from V and 0 bases from J, the junction contained 7 bases not matched to a gene. CDR3 in amino acids: CASSRYRQGSYEQYF. The DNA of the CDR3 is TGTGCCAGCAGTCGCTACAGACAGGGCTCCTACGAGCAGTACTTC.

The rearrangement joins TRBV27 to TRBJ2-7; 14 bases are a match to TRBD2. The junction had 16 bases not matched to a gene; V was cut back by 5 bases and J by 7 bases. The germline gives CDR1 MNHEY, CDR2 SMNVEV (reference sequence). This CDR3 region has 18 residues. Here the CDR3 reads CASSRPPGLAGGLGEQYF. The CDR3 nucleotides read TGTGCCAGCAGTCGCCCACCCGGACTAGCGGGGGGATTAGGGGAGCAGTACTTC.

This clonotype showed up just once. A much larger clone is a single base away; this may be a read error. The gene calls are TRBV7-9 and TRBJ2-4; possible D gene TRBD2, 5 bases. V lost 1 base and J 4 bases, leaving 8 bases between the germline ends. The CDR3 extends over 14 amino acids. The germline V gene has CDR1 SEHNR and CDR2 FQNEAQ (reference sequence). The CDR3 spells CASSLVLGKNIQYF. The CDR3 DNA sequence: TGTGCCAGCAGCTTAGTACTAGGAAAAAACATTCAGTACTTC.

This sequence joins TRBV5-6 and TRBJ2-5, with unresolved D. The J call is in doubt because the DNA end fits TRBJ2-7 better. CDR3 length: 13 residues. Germline V gene data show CDR1 as SGHDT and CDR2 as YYEEEE. The CDR3 is CASSPPTGYEQYF. Here the CDR3 DNA reads TGTGCCAGCAGCCCCCCCACCGGATACGAGCAGTACTTC.

Turning to this clonotype: One base away lies a much larger clone, so this may be a sequencing read error. The chain joins TRBV6-2 or TRBV6-3 to TRBJ2-6; D might be TRBD1 (6 bases). V was shortened by 6 bases and J by 4 bases, with 22 bases between the two germline ends. The CDR3 is made up of 18 amino acids. Germline V gene lookup returns CDR1 MNHEY and CDR2 SVGEGT. CDR3 sequence reads: CASSPGGRGLWGANVLTF. The CDR3 nucleotides read TGTGCCAGCAGCCCCGGTGGCAGGGGCCTCTGGGGGGCCAACGTCCTGACTTTC.

The table lists this clonotype with many counts. The chain employs TRBV20-1 and TRBJ2-3, with D possibly matching TRBD2 (5 bases). The CDR3 totals 15 residues. Germline values: CDR1 DFQATT, CDR2 SNEGSKA (reference sequence). Trimming pared 1 base from V and 2 bases from J, leaving 13 bases between. In nucleotides, the CDR3 is TGCAGTGCTAGAGGAGGGAACGTGGTCACAGATACGCAGTATTTT. This gives the protein CSARGGNVVTDTQYF.